The 20 T cell receptor beta chains below all came from one sample that was sequenced in a study of shared clonotypes between healthy human individuals (TCRdb year 2020). Libraries came from the immunoSEQ multiplex PCR assay. In its TCRdb copy, this immuneACCESS table keeps in-frame sequences only and misses some clones. Where compared with another copy, unresolved V genes explain less than half of these, and the others have no known cause. A total of about 1.5 million clones appear in this sample, around 98% of them only once. The ten largest make up approximately 0.45% of the sample. Source material: naive CD4+ T cells sorted from blood. The cell subset or site label on this specimen signifies: CD45RA+ positively selected. These receptors were collected from a man aged 30 to 45 in good health.

The rearrangement uses TRBV11-2 and TRBJ1-2; D uncertain. The germline CDR1 and CDR2 sequences are SGHAT and FQNNGV. V was pared by 3 bases and J by 4 bases, with 6 bases between. The CDR3 has 12 amino acids. The CDR3 DNA reads TGTGCCAGCAGCTTCGCCCCCTATGGCTACACCTTC. Amino acid sequence: CASSFAPYGYTF. The complete variable domain, with remaining parts taken from reference TRBV11-2 and TRBJ1-2, reads EAGVAQSPRYKIIEKRQSVAFWCNPISGHATLYWYQQILGQGPKLLIQFQNNGVVDDSQLPKDRFSAERLKGVDSTLKIQPAKLEDSAVYLCASSFAPYGYTFGSGTRLTVV.

This chain connects TRBV7-2 to TRBJ1-5, with D possibly matching TRBD1 (6 bases). Germline V gives CDR1 SGHTA, CDR2 FQGNSA. V lost 5 bases and J lost 7, with 9 bases in between. The CDR3 has 12 residues. CDR3 loop: CASSAQGQPQHF. The CDR3 bases are TGTGCCAGCAGCGCACAGGGCCAGCCCCAGCATTTT.

The V and J genes are TRBV10-1 and TRBJ1-1, with unresolved D. CDR3 length: 13 amino acids. The germline V gene encodes CDR1 WNHNN and CDR2 SYGVQD (reference sequence). V gave up 3 bases and J gave up 0 bases, with 5 bases separating them. The CDR3 nucleotides are TGCGCCAGCAGTGACAATCTGAACACTGAAGCTTTCTTT. This translates into CASSDNLNTEAFF.

The chain uses TRBV18 and TRBJ2-7, with TRBD2 matching 15 bases. After removal of 5 bases from V and 0 bases from J, the junction contained 11 bases not matched to a gene. CDR3 length equals 19 residues. Germline V CDR1 and CDR2: KGHSH, LQKENI. The CDR3 DNA sequence: TGTGCCAGCTCAGCTCCCGGGACTAGCGGGAGGCCGAGCTCCTACGAGCAGTACTTC. Translation: CASSAPGTSGRPSSYEQYF. Filled out from reference TRBV18 and TRBJ2-7, the complete variable domain reads NAGVMQNPRHLVRRRGQEARLRCSPMKGHSHVYWYRQLPEEGLKFMVYLQKENIIDESGMPKERFSAEFPKEGPSILRIQQVVRGDSAAYFCASSAPGTSGRPSSYEQYFGPGTRLTVT.

On this clone: Other DNA sequences in this sample translate to the same CDR3. This chain connects TRBV9 to TRBJ1-1; D not certain. Trimming shortened V by 0 bases and J by 2 bases, and 8 bases separated the two germline ends. CDR1 and CDR2 from the germline V gene are SGDLS and YYNGEE. The CDR3 extends over 14 amino acids. CDR3 protein: CASSVEGRNTEAFF. CDR3 sequence (DNA): TGTGCCAGCAGCGTAGAAGGCAGAAACACTGAAGCTTTCTTT.

The rearrangement links TRBV5-1 to TRBJ2-1; D tentatively fits TRBD1 or TRBD2 (7 bases each). Germline V gene data show CDR1 as SGHRS and CDR2 as YFSETQ. The V gene lost 6 bases and the J gene lost 2 bases, with 18 bases spanning the gap. This CDR3 spans 16 amino acids. The CDR3 spells CASNQGGAGPYNEQFF. The CDR3 coding sequence is TGCGCCAGCAACCAGGGGGGGGCGGGCCCCTACAATGAGCAGTTCTTC.

The V and J genes are TRBV28 and TRBJ2-5; D remains ambiguous. The ends were cut back, 7 bases at V and 3 bases at J, with 18 bases in the middle. The CDR3 is 15 amino acids. Germline values: CDR1 MDHEN, CDR2 SYDVKM. The CDR3 sequence: CASTFWAQEEETQYF. CDR3 in DNA: TGTGCCAGCACTTTTTGGGCTCAGGAAGAAGAGACCCAGTACTTC.

The J gene is TRBJ1-5, the V gene TRBV10-3, with D tentatively TRBD1 (5 bases). V lost 3 bases to trimming and J lost 2 bases, with 8 bases between them. Germline lookup yields CDR1 ENHRY and CDR2 SYGVKD. This CDR3 comprises 14 residues. This CDR3 is CAISDRAGNQPQHF. The CDR3 DNA reads as TGTGCCATCAGTGACAGGGCAGGCAATCAGCCCCAGCATTTT.

The J gene is TRBJ2-3, the V gene TRBV7-2, with a weak D call TRBD2 (7 bases). The CDR3 has 17 amino acids. The germline gives CDR1 SGHTA, CDR2 FQGNSA. Trimming removed 1 base at V and 4 bases at J, with 18 bases between. The CDR3 loop is CASSLVGSGGRSDTQYF. CDR3 coding DNA: TGTGCCAGCAGCTTAGTGGGATCGGGGGGCCGCTCAGATACGCAGTATTTT.

The V gene is TRBV7-9, the J gene TRBJ2-7; the match to TRBD2 covers 9 bases. V gave up 2 bases and J gave up 2 bases; unmatched junction bases: 7. Per the germline V gene, CDR1 is SEHNR and CDR2 is FQNEAQ (reference sequence). This CDR3 comprises 16 residues. The CDR3 region is CASSLSLSGRTYEQYF. The CDR3 DNA sequence: TGTGCCAGCAGCTTATCCCTCAGCGGGAGGACCTACGAGCAGTACTTC.

V gene TRBV29-1 combines with J gene TRBJ1-1, with TRBD1 identical over 9 bases. CDR1 is SQVTM, CDR2 ANQGSEA, per germline. V lost 7 bases, J lost 4 bases, and 10 bases stayed unmatched. The CDR3 consists of 14 residues. DNA of the CDR3: TGCAGCGGGGTCCGGGACAGGGAGTCCACTGAAGCTTTCTTT. Protein: CSGVRDRESTEAFF.

The chain couples TRBV10-3 to TRBJ2-7, with no clear D. CDR1 and CDR2 from the germline V gene are ENHRY and SYGVKD. V lost 1 base and J 3 bases, leaving 10 bases between the germline ends. This CDR3 comprises 14 residues. The CDR3 DNA reads as TGTGCCATCAGTGAGTTGAACACAAACTACGAGCAGTACTTC. This translates into CAISELNTNYEQYF.

V usage is TRBV18 and J usage is TRBJ2-2, with 10 bases that match TRBD2. Germline V gene data show CDR1 as KGHSH and CDR2 as LQKENI. The CDR3 runs to 18 residues. Trimming took 1 base from V and 4 from J; bases not matched to a gene: 9. CDR3 nucleotide sequence: TGTGCCAGCTCACCACAAGATAGGCTAGCGGGAGTCACCGGGGAGCTGTTTTTT. It codes for CASSPQDRLAGVTGELFF.

The chain combines TRBV9 with TRBJ2-3; D might be TRBD2 (6 bases). With 1 base removed from V and 3 bases from J, the gap between germline ends came to 15 bases. CDR3 length: 16 residues. The germline CDR1 and CDR2 sequences are SGDLS and YYNGEE. The CDR3 DNA is TGTGCCAGCAGCGTATTAACGGGAGTGTTGACAGATACGCAGTATTTT. It specifies CASSVLTGVLTDTQYF.

Turning to this clone: The sample carries other DNA sequences with the same CDR3. This chain connects TRBV29-1 to TRBJ1-4; no clear D gene. V was pared by 4 bases and J by 2 bases, with 5 bases between. The CDR3 loop spans 12 amino acids. The germline V gene encodes CDR1 SQVTM and CDR2 ANQGSEA. The CDR3 loop is CSVGQTNEKLFF. The CDR3, as DNA: TGCAGCGTTGGGCAGACTAATGAAAAACTGTTTTTT. The entire variable domain, with the rest obtained from reference TRBV29-1 and TRBJ1-4, is as follows: SAVISQKPSRDICQRGTSLTIQCQVDSQVTMMFWYRQQPGQSLTLIATANQGSEATYESGFVIDKFPISRPNLTFSTLTVSNMSPEDSSIYLCSVGQTNEKLFFGSGTQLSVL.

The V gene is TRBV5-5, the J gene TRBJ2-7, with a possible D match to TRBD2 (6 bases). CDR3 length: 15 residues. V lost 4 bases, J lost 0 bases, and 14 bases lay in between. CDR1 is SGHKS, CDR2 YYEKEE, per germline (reference sequence). The CDR3 loop reads CASSRRLGLSYEQYF. DNA for the CDR3: TGTGCCAGCAGCAGAAGACTAGGCCTCTCCTACGAGCAGTACTTC.

The DNA of the CDR3 is TGCGCCAGCAGCTCCCAACAGGGTCCCTACAATGAGCAGTTCTTC. Translated, it gives CASSSQQGPYNEQFF. The V and J genes are TRBV5-1 and TRBJ2-1; weak D call: TRBD1 (6 bases). From germline, CDR1 is SGHRS and CDR2 YFSETQ. The CDR3 loop spans 15 amino acids. The V and J ends lost 3 bases and 2 bases respectively, with 12 bases between them.

The chain is built from TRBV10-2 and TRBJ2-7; D gene unclear. Trimming cost V 3 bases and J 2 bases, with 17 bases left between them. Germline loops: CDR1 WSHSY, CDR2 SAAADI. The CDR3 has 16 amino acids. The CDR3: CASSEKGSLRTYEQYF. The DNA for the CDR3 is TGCGCCAGCAGTGAAAAGGGCAGTCTTCGGACCTACGAGCAGTACTTC.

J is TRBJ1-2 and V is TRBV4-3; D is ambiguous. The V gene's germline CDR1 is LGHNA and CDR2 YSLEER. The ends were cut back, 1 base at V and 7 bases at J, with 16 bases in the middle. The CDR3 is 15 amino acids. Here the CDR3 reads CASSQARAVGAGYTF. The CDR3 DNA follows: TGCGCCAGCAGCCAAGCTAGAGCAGTGGGTGCTGGCTACACCTTC.

The chain links TRBV6-6 to TRBJ2-1, with 11 bases fitting TRBD2. The length of the CDR3 is 15 residues. Per the germline V gene, CDR1 is MNHNY and CDR2 is SVGAGI (reference sequence). V trimming: 5 bases; J trimming: 7 bases; junction bases outside the gene matches: 7. DNA for the CDR3: TGTGCCAGCAGTATTATAGCGGGAGGGCTTAATGAGCAGTTCTTC. Translated: CASSIIAGGLNEQFF.